Listed here is a single TCR beta chain. Antigen unknown. The source of the sample is a study of T cell responses to AZD1222 COVID-19 vaccine. Trimming removed 3 bases from V and 4 bases from J, with 12 bases in between. Per the germline V gene, CDR1 is SGHTA and CDR2 is FQGNSA. This CDR3 is built from 14 residues. Here immunoSEQ multiplex PCR was the method, and the copy in TCRdb shows in-frame clones only, minus some. The sample includes roughly 120,000 clones, 85% to 95% of them seen just once. Study findings and constraints: It was only after the peak T cell response that any repertoires were sampled.

This sample comprised peripheral blood, obtained on day 0 of AZD1222 vaccination. The sequence came from an adult in good health. This chain joins TRBV7-2 and TRBJ1-2; weak D call: TRBD1 (6 bases). The CDR3 DNA reads TGTGCCAGCAGCTTTAACCTAGGGGGCTATGGCTACACCTTC. Residues: CASSFNLGGYGYTF. Full variable domain (remainder filled in from reference TRBV7-2 and TRBJ1-2): GAGVSQSPSNKVTEKGKDVELRCDPISGHTALYWYRQSLGQGLEFLIYFQGNSAPDKSGLPSDRFSAERTGGSVSTLTIQRTQQEDSAVYLCASSFNLGGYGYTFGSGTRLTVV.